The sequence of this T cell receptor beta chain was determined in a study of T cell repertoires in cytomegalovirus infection. As for the study in general: Indications of both CMV infection and matching HLA type were provided by public TCR beta signatures.

Findings of the study overall: Dominating the ex vivo response were TCR beta clonotypes that were CMV-specific and HLA-C-restricted. Using cumulative public TCR beta family frequency, the authors identified those who carried CMV together with the relevant HLA.

TCRdb processed the reads anew with MiXCR; each CDR3 protein has one entry. The data contain fewer than 1,000,000 distinct CDR3 sequences, approximately 31% of them seen just once; the ten biggest clones take up more than 12%. Deletions cut 0 bases from V and 2 bases from J, with 7 bases between. CDR3 length equals 14 residues. Germline-derived CDR1 and CDR2 are MNHEY and SVGAGI. As to this clonotype: Its specificity is unknown.

The source material was cultured CD8+ T cells from PBMCs, sampled from culture after CMV antigen stimulation. The receptor's source is a human donor in good health (CMV status not recorded). Some clones in this sample may be carry-over from other donors' samples. The V and J genes are TRBV6-5 and TRBJ1-2; the D is unclear. The CDR3 region is CASSYSMANYGYTF. The CDR3 nucleotides are TGTGCCAGCAGTTACTCGATGGCGAACTATGGCTACACCTTC.